This is a list of T cell receptor beta chains from one sample in a study of blood T cell repertoires in COVID-19. TCRdb's copy holds only in-frame clones and misses some; the assay was immunoSEQ multiplex PCR. The top ten clones hold more than 3% of a sample with about 120,000 clones, approximately 85% of them seen once. Source material: peripheral blood. The receptor source for this set is a man in his forties with acute or convalescent COVID-19. Both conserved end residues are trimmed from each CDR3.

v_call: TRBV27; cdr3_aa: ASSLYSGGQNEQF
v_call: TRBV25-1; cdr3_aa: ASSEYQGQPQH
v_call: TRBV10-3; cdr3_aa: AISDWGGLDEPQH
v_call: TRBV4-3; cdr3_aa: ASSQEFVRDGYT
v_call: TRBV6-2/TRBV6-3; cdr3_aa: ASSISSGGYRTDTQY
v_call: TRBV24-1; cdr3_aa: ATSAPTSGGSTDTQY
v_call: TRBV4-1; cdr3_aa: ASSRGEGANVLT
v_call: TRBV5-4; cdr3_aa: ASSTISVIGGGPHEQY
v_call: TRBV30; cdr3_aa: AWRTTGTVDRAEAF
v_call: TRBV19; cdr3_aa: ASSTAALAYSTDTQY
v_call: TRBV2; cdr3_aa: ASSEEQDTEAF
v_call: TRBV7-9; cdr3_aa: ASSSRSGGPEAF
v_call: TRBV5-1; cdr3_aa: ASSDYPSYEQY
v_call: TRBV5-1; cdr3_aa: ASSFRAGGSNEQF
v_call: TRBV5-1; cdr3_aa: ASSLEGQGQTQY
v_call: TRBV3-1/TRBV3-2; cdr3_aa: ASSQGGGGAYEQY
v_call: TRBV11-1; cdr3_aa: ASSLDRGPTEAF
v_call: TRBV7-7; cdr3_aa: ASSYGQGGTGELF
v_call: TRBV5-1; cdr3_aa: ASSTGLAGGRTDTQY
v_call: TRBV7-2; cdr3_aa: ASSLTGTGFST
v_call: TRBV23-1; cdr3_aa: ASSQPAGRNSPLH
v_call: TRBV7-2; cdr3_aa: ASSWDGGGAFYGYT
v_call: TRBV23-1; cdr3_aa: ASSPLEGQFSGNTIY
v_call: TRBV28; cdr3_aa: ASSLSGPQH
v_call: TRBV7-3; cdr3_aa: ASSLTPVFPYEQY
v_call: TRBV24-1; cdr3_aa: ATRGDRGNTEAF
v_call: TRBV7-2; cdr3_aa: ASSLPAGPTDTQY
v_call: TRBV3-1/TRBV3-2; cdr3_aa: ASRLGGLDTDTQY
v_call: TRBV24-1; cdr3_aa: ATSDSKGARLTDTQY
v_call: TRBV7-3; cdr3_aa: ASSLGANTEAF
v_call: TRBV7-2; cdr3_aa: ASSPSSGGGKNEQF
v_call: TRBV4-1; cdr3_aa: ASSQALGTSTDTQY
v_call: TRBV4-3; cdr3_aa: ASSQDDGPGRPQH
v_call: TRBV10-3; cdr3_aa: AISKGQSNYGYT
v_call: TRBV4-3; cdr3_aa: ASSPMSLRAGHTEAF
v_call: TRBV6-5; cdr3_aa: ASRLQGVPSPLH
v_call: TRBV12-3/TRBV12-4; cdr3_aa: ASRYTVAQPQH
v_call: TRBV20-1; cdr3_aa: SSTEHNEQF
v_call: TRBV3-1/TRBV3-2; cdr3_aa: ASSRRRASTDTQY
v_call: TRBV19; cdr3_aa: ASRNERGYGNTIY
v_call: TRBV7-8; cdr3_aa: ASSLGGGGLYNEQF
v_call: TRBV19; cdr3_aa: ASSRPLGTSVEQF
v_call: TRBV9; cdr3_aa: ASSVAQGSTDTQY
v_call: TRBV15; cdr3_aa: ATKARDSGSDTQY
v_call: TRBV18; cdr3_aa: ASSPRTEMNTEAF
v_call: TRBV5-1; cdr3_aa: ASSLVGGGANEQF
v_call: TRBV24-1; cdr3_aa: ATSDSGGAYEQF
v_call: TRBV6-1; cdr3_aa: ASSEGAGGISNQPQH
v_call: TRBV2; cdr3_aa: ASSESGGTGANVLT
v_call: TRBV6-6; cdr3_aa: ASSWAGTSGELF
v_call: TRBV7-2; cdr3_aa: ASSPVGGVHTEAF
v_call: TRBV5-6; cdr3_aa: ASSPGGTATYEQY
v_call: TRBV3-1/TRBV3-2; cdr3_aa: ASSLRIRIDEQF
v_call: TRBV12-5; cdr3_aa: ASGLGDRLNTEAF
v_call: TRBV2; cdr3_aa: ATRVFLGATGATNEKLF
v_call: TRBV24-1; cdr3_aa: ATSVRGYGYT
v_call: TRBV5-4; cdr3_aa: ASSRPGQGDTEAF
v_call: TRBV21-1; cdr3_aa: ASSKILLRQGIRGYT
v_call: TRBV11-2; cdr3_aa: ASSPLRGTRNMANYGYT